Each of the 28 T cell receptor beta chains below was sequenced from the same sample in a study of post-analysis software for immune sequencing data. Findings and limits, study-wide: Comparison of patients with controls showed a handful of TRBV segments more frequent in patients, TRBV5-6, TRBV5-1 and TRBV20-1 among them.

Their target antigens are unknown. Prepared libraries of TCR beta cDNA carried unique molecular identifiers. TCRdb re-derived calls from the PCR reads in MiXCR, one entry per CDR3 protein. The sample lists around 500,000 distinct CDR3 sequences; approximately 34% were seen once. The sequenced sample was blood. The origin of the receptors is a girl aged 2 to 17 with multiple sclerosis.

This clonotype came up a few times. The chain has TRBV20-1 and TRBJ1-5; the D gene is possibly TRBD1 (5 bases). CDR3 length: 13 residues. The V and J ends lost 5 bases and 4 bases respectively, with 12 bases between them. CDR1 and CDR2 from the germline V gene are DFQATT and SNEGSKA (reference sequence). As DNA, the CDR3 is TGCAGTGCTTTATCGGGGACTAATCAGCCCCAGCATTTT. Translating it yields CSALSGTNQPQHF.

The genes are TRBV5-1 and TRBJ2-5; 7 bases fit TRBD2. The CDR3 covers 14 residues. The J segment lost 3 bases and the V segment lost 0 bases, leaving 2 bases of the junction unmatched. CDR1 and CDR2 (germline): SGHRS, YFSETQ. CDR3 protein: CASSLDGGKETQYF. CDR3 coding DNA: TGCGCCAGCAGCTTGGACGGGGGGAAAGAGACCCAGTACTTC. Full variable domain (missing parts from reference TRBV5-1 and TRBJ2-5): KAGVTQTPRYLIKTRGQQVTLSCSPISGHRSVSWYQQTPGQGLQFLFEYFSETQRNKGNFPGRFSGRQFSNSRSEMNVSTLELGDSALYLCASSLDGGKETQYFGPGTRLLVL.

A few counts support this clonotype. The V call is TRBV20-1, the J call TRBJ2-1, with 14 bases matching TRBD2. V shed 8 bases and J 7 bases; nucleotides not matched to a gene: 4. CDR1 is DFQATT, CDR2 SNEGSKA, per germline (reference sequence). The CDR3 sequence is 13 residues long. CDR3 DNA sequence: TGCAGTAAGACTAGCGGGAGGGAGAATGAGCAGTTCTTC. Translating gives CSKTSGRENEQFF.

This clonotype was seen only a few times. CDR3 in amino acids: CASKGARETQYF. CDR3 in DNA: TGCGCCAGCAAAGGCGCCCGAGAGACCCAGTACTTC. The genes are TRBV5-1 and TRBJ2-5; D ambiguous. V was clipped by 6 bases and J by 4 bases, with 10 bases between them. CDR3 length: 12 amino acids. In germline, CDR1 is SGHRS, CDR2 YFSETQ.

This chain joins TRBV29-1 and TRBJ1-1; possible D gene TRBD1, 6 bases. V was trimmed by 7 bases and J by 4 bases, leaving 13 bases between them. The CDR3 is made up of 12 amino acids. Germline values: CDR1 SQVTM, CDR2 ANQGSEA. CDR3 sequence: CSALAQGTEAFF. The CDR3 region has the DNA TGCAGCGCGCTCGCACAGGGCACTGAAGCTTTCTTT. The whole variable domain, filled in from reference TRBV29-1 and TRBJ1-1, reads SAVISQKPSRDICQRGTSLTIQCQVDSQVTMMFWYRQQPGQSLTLIATANQGSEATYESGFVIDKFPISRPNLTFSTLTVSNMSPEDSSIYLCSALAQGTEAFFGQGTRLTVV.

The chain uses TRBV18 and TRBJ1-1; no definite D call. The germline V gene has CDR1 KGHSH and CDR2 LQKENI. Trimming pared 3 bases from V and 1 base from J, leaving 12 bases between. This CDR3 region has 15 residues. CDR3 bases: TGTGCCAGCTCACCTACACCGCCCCCGAACACTGAAGCTTTCTTT. Its protein is CASSPTPPPNTEAFF.

A note on this clonotype: A read error is possible here, since a much larger clone lies one base away. This sequence joins TRBV12-3 or TRBV12-4 and TRBJ2-3; 7 nucleotides align to TRBD1. This CDR3 contains 15 residues. CDR3 DNA sequence: TGTGCCAGCAGTTTGTACTCCGTCGGGACAGATGCGCAGTATTTT. It codes for CASSLYSVGTDAQYF.

The chain joins TRBV10-3 to TRBJ2-1, with 9 bases identical to TRBD1. With V trimmed by 4 bases and J by 5 bases, 3 bases remained unmatched. Germline values: CDR1 ENHRY, CDR2 SYGVKD. CDR3 length: 14 amino acids. CDR3 loop: CAISGRTGDNEQFF. CDR3 sequence (DNA): TGTGCCATCAGTGGTCGGACAGGGGACAATGAGCAGTTCTTC.

This clonotype was seen a handful of times. The genes are TRBV7-8 and TRBJ2-5; 10 positions match TRBD2. V shed 5 bases and J 5 bases; nucleotides not matched to a gene: 5. The V gene's germline CDR1 is SGHVS and CDR2 FQNEAQ. This CDR3 is built from 14 residues. The CDR3 nucleotides read TGTGCCAGCAGCCACAGCGGGAGGGGTGAGACCCAGTACTTC. Its protein is CASSHSGRGETQYF.

J is TRBJ2-7 and V is TRBV5-5; D gene ambiguous. The germline V gene encodes CDR1 SGHKS and CDR2 YYEKEE (reference sequence). Trimming took off 7 bases at V and 3 bases at J, with 8 bases between the two ends. The CDR3 is 11 amino acids. CDR3 DNA: TGTGCCAGCTCGACCCTCTACGAGCAGTACTTC. It yields the protein CASSTLYEQYF.

CDR3 bases: TGCGCCAGCAGCGAAGGGACAGCTACCGGGAATGAGCAGTTCTTC. This sequence encodes CASSEGTATGNEQFF. The chain carries TRBV5-1 and TRBJ2-1; 7 nucleotides align to TRBD1. V was pared by 4 bases and J by 7 bases, with 11 bases of the junction left unmatched. This CDR3 region has 15 residues. Germline-derived CDR1 and CDR2 are SGHRS and YFSETQ.

The chain recombines TRBV6-5 with TRBJ1-4, with TRBD1 as a possible D gene (5 bases). The length of the CDR3 is 15 residues. In germline, CDR1 is MNHEY, CDR2 SVGAGI. Trimming took off 5 bases at V and 0 bases at J, with 10 bases between the two ends. This chain's CDR3 is CASSDRAATNEKLFF. CDR3 in DNA: TGTGCCAGCAGTGACAGAGCTGCAACTAATGAAAAACTGTTTTTT.

In regard to this clonotype: The junction departs from the called germline gene at one end, perhaps through a read error. This sequence joins TRBV20-1 and TRBJ2-5; no reliable D call. Germline V gene data show CDR1 as DFQATT and CDR2 as SNEGSKA (reference sequence). The CDR3 totals 12 residues. This chain's CDR3 is CRATPDGDTQYF. The CDR3 DNA sequence: TGCAGGGCTACCCCGGACGGAGATACGCAGTACTTC.

The rearrangement joins TRBV6-5 to TRBJ2-5, with 7 bases that match TRBD1. CDR3 length: 16 amino acids. V lost 2 bases to trimming and J lost 1 base; unmatched junction nucleotides: 7. Germline CDR1 and CDR2: MNHEY and SVGAGI. CDR3 sequence: CASSYTYDRAQETQYF. DNA for the CDR3: TGTGCCAGCAGTTACACTTACGACAGGGCCCAAGAGACCCAGTACTTC.

V and J are TRBV24-1 and TRBJ2-6, with TRBD2 as a possible D gene (5 bases). Germline V gene sequence: CDR1 KGHDR, CDR2 SFDVKD. The CDR3 spans 13 residues. V lost 9 bases and J 4 bases, leaving 9 bases between the germline ends. CDR3 sequence: CATGGFGANVLTF. The CDR3 DNA follows: TGTGCCACCGGCGGGTTCGGGGCCAACGTCCTGACTTTC.

On this clonotype itself: One end of the junction fails to match germline, which may point to a read error. The chain carries TRBV3-1 and TRBJ2-2; D is perhaps TRBD2 (6 bases). This CDR3 has 16 residues. Germline V lookup: CDR1 LGHDT, CDR2 YNNKEL (reference sequence). DNA for the CDR3: TGTGCCAGCAGCCCCCGGGACTCCGAGAACACCCGGGAGCTGTTTTTT. Translation: CASSPRDSENTRELFF.

This rearrangement joins TRBV7-9 to TRBJ2-7; TRBD1 or TRBD2 may be the D gene (5 bases each). The end of the DNA fits TRBJ2-5 better, so the J call may be wrong. The length of the CDR3 is 16 residues. Looked up from germline, CDR1 is SEHNR and CDR2 is FQNEAQ (reference sequence). CDR3 region: CASSLGPFRGGETQYF. The CDR3 bases are TGTGCCAGCAGCTTAGGCCCTTTCCGTGGGGGAGAGACCCAGTACTTC.

The table lists this clonotype with a few counts. The rearrangement joins TRBV6-2 or TRBV6-3 to TRBJ2-1, with D possibly TRBD2 on 6 matching bases. V was shortened by 8 bases and J by 2 bases, with 16 bases between the two germline ends. The CDR3 is 15 amino acids. Germline V gives CDR1 MNHEY, CDR2 SVGEGT. The CDR3 protein is CASRGLSGTYNEQFF. Written as DNA, the CDR3 is TGTGCCAGCCGGGGGTTGTCGGGAACCTACAATGAGCAGTTCTTC.

V usage is TRBV4-1 and J usage is TRBJ1-4; D is undetermined. The CDR3 is made up of 12 amino acids. Deletions cut 4 bases from V and 5 bases from J, with 5 bases between. Germline-derived CDR1 and CDR2 are MGHRA and YSYEKL. The CDR3 region is CASSRLNEKLFF. The DNA for the CDR3 is TGCGCCAGCAGCCGTCTCAATGAAAAACTGTTTTTT.

This clonotype was counted only a few times. V and J are TRBV5-1 and TRBJ2-1, with D perhaps TRBD1 (6 bases). This CDR3 region has 15 residues. Germline-derived CDR1 and CDR2 are SGHRS and YFSETQ. V dropped 4 bases and J dropped 0 bases, with 11 bases sitting between them. DNA for the CDR3: TGCGCCAGCAGCGGCGGACAGATCTCCTACAATGAGCAGTTCTTC. The encoded protein is CASSGGQISYNEQFF.

In its sample, this clonotype was seen a few times. A read error may account for a junction end that differs from germline. This chain joins TRBV12-3 or TRBV12-4 and TRBJ1-2; D unresolved. This CDR3 comprises 10 residues. The CDR3 reads CASGFTGYTF. The CDR3 coding sequence is TGTGCCAGCGGTTTTACTGGCTACACCTTC.

This clonotype was counted only a few times. CDR3 loop: CSAKGGARETQYF. The CDR3 DNA is TGCAGTGCTAAAGGGGGGGCTCGAGAGACCCAGTACTTC. The V and J genes are TRBV20-1 and TRBJ2-7; perhaps TRBD2 as D (7 bases). The DNA end favors TRBJ2-5, so the J call may be wrong. Germline-derived CDR1 and CDR2 are DFQATT and SNEGSKA (reference sequence). The CDR3 length is 13 residues.

This clonotype was observed a few times. The chain joins TRBV6-1 to TRBJ2-7, with D tentatively TRBD1 (5 bases). This CDR3 is 16 amino acids long. V shed 5 bases and J shed 0 bases, with 17 bases lying between them. The germline V gene has CDR1 MNHNS and CDR2 SASEGT. The chain's CDR3 is CASSPFRGGPSYEQYF. The CDR3 nucleotides are TGTGCCAGCAGTCCCTTTAGGGGCGGACCCTCCTACGAGCAGTACTTC.

Here the CDR3 reads CRPGQFYNEKLFF. DNA for the CDR3: TGCAGGCCAGGACAGTTCTATAATGAAAAACTGTTTTTT. The V call is TRBV20-1, the J call TRBJ1-4; tentative D call: TRBD1 (6 bases). CDR1 is DFQATT and CDR2 is SNEGSKA in the germline V gene (reference sequence). This CDR3 region has 13 residues.

This clonotype occurred a few times. The CDR3 region has the DNA TGTGCCAGCAGCACCACAGCGGGGGCCACAGATACGCAGTATTTT. This sequence encodes CASSTTAGATDTQYF. The J gene is TRBJ2-3, the V gene TRBV7-3; 8 bases are a match to TRBD2. Germline values: CDR1 SGHTA, CDR2 FQGTGA. J was trimmed by 2 bases and V by 5 bases; bases with no gene match: 6. The CDR3 runs to 15 residues.

The table lists this clonotype with a few counts. This chain links TRBV7-2 with TRBJ1-2, with 7 bases identical to TRBD1. V lost 2 bases to trimming and J lost 8 bases; unmatched junction nucleotides: 8. CDR1 is SGHTA and CDR2 is FQGNSA in the germline V gene. CDR3 length: 14 residues. The CDR3 protein is CASSLMAGQEGYTF. In DNA form, the CDR3 reads TGTGCCAGCAGCTTAATGGCCGGACAGGAGGGCTACACCTTC.

The CDR3 nucleotides read TGTGCCAGCACCAAGAGCACCGGCGGGGACTATGGCTACACCTTC. This sequence encodes CASTKSTGGDYGYTF. The gene calls are TRBV2 and TRBJ1-2; D not certain. The CDR3 covers 15 residues. Germline V gene sequence: CDR1 SNHLY, CDR2 FYNNEI. The ends were cut back, 7 bases at V and 3 bases at J, with 18 bases in the middle.

The genes are TRBV6-1 and TRBJ1-4; D is unresolved. The CDR3 runs 14 residues. Germline CDR1 reads MNHNS; CDR2 reads SASEGT. V dropped 10 bases and J dropped 0 bases, with 12 bases sitting between them. CDR3 sequence reads: CATRWIATNEKLFF. The CDR3 region has the DNA TGTGCCACCAGGTGGATTGCAACTAATGAAAAACTGTTTTTT.